A selection of T cell receptor beta chains follows, all from one sample in a study of PD-1 blockade in classical Hodgkin lymphoma. Some clones are missing from TCRdb's copy, which holds only in-frame ones; the method was immunoSEQ multiplex PCR. The sample has about 7,100 clones, about three quarters seen once. The sample consisted of peripheral blood mononuclear cells (PBMCs), taken at baseline. The receptor source for this set is a human donor with classical Hodgkin lymphoma. Both conserved end residues are part of each CDR3. The D gene is left open where the match is weak. Clone size, where shown, is once, few, many, or a class for clones that have expanded.

TRBV6-5	NA	NA	TRBJ2-1	CASSYDRYEQFF	TGTGCCAGCAGTTACGATCGGTATGAGCAGTTCTTC
TRBV9	NA	once	TRBJ1-6	CASSLKTGSNSPLHF	TGTGCCAGCAGCCTCAAAACAGGCTCGAATTCACCCCTCCACTTT
TRBV7-3	NA	NA	TRBJ2-3	CASRQGTDTQYF	TGTGCCAGCAGACAGGGCACAGATACGCAGTATTTT
TRBV15	NA	NA	TRBJ1-5	CATSSPARQPQHF	TGTGCCACCAGCAGTCCAGCTAGACAGCCCCAGCATTTT
TRBV14	NA	NA	TRBJ2-1	CASSLTTPVGSYNEQFF	TGTGCCAGCAGCCTTACGACACCTGTCGGCTCCTACAATGAGCAGTTCTTC
TRBV5-1	NA	NA	TRBJ1-1	CASSLSAANTEAFF	TGCGCCAGCAGCTTGTCGGCGGCGAACACTGAAGCTTTCTTT
TRBV9	NA	few	TRBJ2-1	CATEEQGNEQFF	TGTGCCACCGAGGAACAGGGTAATGAGCAGTTCTTC
TRBV29-1	NA	NA	TRBJ1-1	CSVKGEGGNTEAFF	TGCAGCGTAAAAGGTGAAGGGGGGAACACTGAAGCTTTCTTT
TRBV11-3	NA	NA	TRBJ2-3	CASSQNRAWADTQYF	TGTGCCAGCAGTCAAAACAGGGCTTGGGCAGATACGCAGTATTTT
TRBV6-6	NA	NA	TRBJ1-3	CASSYSVGPGNTIYF	TGTGCCAGCAGTTACTCTGTAGGGCCTGGAAACACCATATATTTT
TRBV5-1	TRBD2	NA	TRBJ2-5	CATSQQLAGEQETQYF	TGCGCCACCTCTCAGCAGCTAGCGGGGGAACAAGAGACCCAGTACTTC
TRBV6-5	NA	once	TRBJ2-3	CASSYRGRSTDTQYF	TGTGCCAGCAGTTACAGGGGCCGTAGCACAGATACGCAGTATTTT
TRBV6-6	TRBD2	once	TRBJ2-7	CASSYAGTSSYEQYF	TGTGCCAGCAGTTATGCGGGGACTAGCTCCTACGAGCAGTACTTC
TRBV9	NA	NA	TRBJ2-2	CASSVGPTGELFF	TGTGCCAGCAGCGTAGGCCCCACCGGGGAGCTGTTTTTT
TRBV9	TRBD1	NA	TRBJ1-1	CASSARQGGTEAFF	TGTGCCAGCAGCGCCAGACAGGGAGGCACTGAAGCTTTCTTT
TRBV27	TRBD1	NA	TRBJ2-7	CASRPLGQGQEQYF	TGTGCCAGCAGACCATTGGGACAGGGACAGGAGCAGTACTTC
TRBV18	TRBD1	NA	TRBJ1-3	CASSPRDSPSGNTIYF	TGTGCCAGCTCGCCTAGGGACAGTCCCTCTGGAAACACCATATATTTT
TRBV6-4	NA	NA	TRBJ2-3	CASSPRGIGTDTQYF	TGTGCCAGCAGCCCCCGTGGGATAGGCACAGATACGCAGTATTTT
TRBV30	NA	NA	TRBJ1-4	CAGRTVNEKLFF	TGTGCCGGCCGGACAGTGAATGAAAAACTGTTTTTT
TRBV5-1	TRBD1	NA	TRBJ2-3	CASSSAGGSTDTQYF	TGCGCCAGCAGCTCTGCAGGGGGTAGCACAGATACGCAGTATTTT
TRBV5-1	NA	NA	TRBJ2-7	CASSKTHGDSYEQYF	TGCGCCAGCAGCAAAACCCACGGGGACTCCTACGAGCAGTACTTC
TRBV7-2	NA	NA	TRBJ2-7	CASAQVFYEQYF	TGTGCCAGCGCGCAGGTGTTCTACGAGCAGTACTTC
TRBV21-1	NA	NA	TRBJ2-5	CASSARQGLGETQYF	TGTGCCAGCAGCGCGAGACAGGGGCTGGGAGAGACCCAGTACTTC
TRBV5-4	NA	NA	TRBJ2-1	CASSRGERTYNEQFF	TGTGCCAGCAGCCGGGGAGAGAGGACTTACAATGAGCAGTTCTTC
TRBV7-9	TRBD1	NA	TRBJ1-3	CASSLSGQLSGNTIYF	TGTGCCAGCAGCTTATCGGGACAGCTCTCTGGAAACACCATATATTTT
TRBV19	NA	NA	TRBJ1-5	CASSPGVGGGQPQHF	TGTGCCAGTAGTCCAGGGGTTGGGGGCGGTCAGCCCCAGCATTTT
TRBV5-1	NA	NA	TRBJ2-3	CASSLTRVGDTQYF	TGCGCCAGCAGCTTGACCAGGGTGGGGGATACGCAGTATTTT
TRBV7-9	NA	NA	TRBJ1-4	CASSPGRDGNEKLFF	TGTGCCAGCAGCCCCGGCCGGGACGGTAATGAAAAACTGTTTTTT
TRBV9	NA	NA	TRBJ1-2	CASTTNYGYTF	TGTGCCAGCACCACTAACTATGGCTACACCTTC
TRBV27	NA	NA	TRBJ1-2	CASSYSIRGTITYGYTF	TGTGCCAGCAGTTATTCGATCCGCGGAACGATAACTTATGGCTACACCTTC
TRBV5-5	NA	few	TRBJ1-1	CASSQYVNTEAFF	TGTGCCAGCAGCCAGTACGTGAACACTGAAGCTTTCTTT
TRBV11-2	TRBD1	NA	TRBJ1-4	CASSLERDRDSEKLFF	TGTGCCAGCAGCTTAGAACGGGACAGGGACAGCGAAAAACTGTTTTTT
TRBV11-3	NA	NA	TRBJ2-5	CASSLVGVRGLETQYF	TGTGCCAGCAGCTTAGTCGGGGTACGGGGACTAGAGACCCAGTACTTC
TRBV5-6	TRBD2	NA	TRBJ2-2	CASVFSGGNTGELFF	TGTGCCAGCGTCTTTAGCGGGGGGAACACCGGGGAGCTGTTTTTT
TRBV4-1	NA	few	TRBJ2-3	CASSQGYRLGDTQYF	TGCGCCAGCAGCCAAGGATACAGGCTAGGAGATACGCAGTATTTT
TRBV6-5	TRBD1	NA	TRBJ1-1	CASSGQGEAFF	TGTGCCAGCAGTGGACAGGGTGAAGCTTTCTTT
TRBV7-9	NA	few	TRBJ2-3	CASSLTRQTLDTQYF	TGTGCCAGCAGCTTAACCCGACAGACTCTAGATACGCAGTATTTT
TRBV6-4	NA	NA	TRBJ2-1	CASSDLTGASLDEQFF	TGTGCCAGCAGTGACCTTACCGGGGCATCTCTCGATGAGCAGTTCTTC
TRBV5-4	NA	once	TRBJ1-1	CASSLDFTPEAFF	TGTGCCAGCAGCTTGGATTTCACCCCGGAAGCTTTCTTT
TRBV20-1	NA	NA	TRBJ1-1	CSTRLNTEAFF	TGCAGTACTCGTTTGAACACTGAAGCTTTCTTT
TRBV5-1	TRBD2	NA	TRBJ2-3	CASSPASGGIADTQYF	TGCGCCAGCAGCCCCGCTAGCGGGGGGATCGCAGATACGCAGTATTTT
TRBV6-5	NA	NA	TRBJ2-1	CASSSGNEQFF	TGTGCCAGCAGTAGCGGGAATGAGCAGTTCTTC
TRBV29-1	NA	NA	TRBJ2-3	CSVDGLRDVDTQYF	TGCAGCGTTGACGGTTTGCGGGACGTAGATACGCAGTATTTT
TRBV18	NA	NA	TRBJ1-1	CASSPVWGAGTEAFF	TGTGCCAGCTCACCAGTATGGGGGGCGGGCACTGAAGCTTTCTTT
TRBV5-1	NA	NA	TRBJ2-1	CASSLVGANEQFF	TGCGCCAGCAGCTTGGTTGGTGCTAATGAGCAGTTCTTC
TRBV19	NA	NA	TRBJ2-7	CASSIGAGYYEQYF	TGTGCCAGTAGTATAGGAGCAGGCTACTACGAGCAGTACTTC
TRBV14	NA	NA	TRBJ2-1	CASSQGPASSYNEQFF	TGTGCCAGCAGCCAAGGGCCAGCCAGCTCCTACAATGAGCAGTTCTTC
TRBV20-1	NA	NA	TRBJ1-2	CSAREDGGYTF	TGCAGTGCTAGAGAGGACGGTGGCTACACCTTC
TRBV15	NA	few	TRBJ1-3	CATSRAEGEGNTIYF	TGTGCCACCAGCAGAGCGGAGGGAGAGGGAAACACCATATATTTT
TRBV4-1	NA	NA	TRBJ1-2	CASSQDPAGEGGYTF	TGCGCCAGCAGCCAAGATCCCGCAGGGGAGGGTGGCTACACCTTC
TRBV19	NA	NA	TRBJ2-2	CASIMTTAGGELFF	TGTGCCAGTATTATGACTACAGCCGGCGGGGAGCTGTTTTTT